The 21 T cell receptor beta chains reported below all come from one sample, sequenced in a study of cytomegalovirus exposure and HLA in healthy donors. Primers for the PCR totalled 60 Vbeta and 13 Jbeta. The assay was immunoSEQ multiplex PCR, and TCRdb's table has in-frame clones only and misses some. The sample carries 100,000 or so clones, around 78% recorded once. Sequencing was carried out using PBMCs. All receptors come from a male donor in good health and CMV-seronegative.

The gene calls are TRBV10-1 and TRBJ1-2; 11 bases align to TRBD1. CDR1 WNHNN and CDR2 SYGVQD come from the germline V gene (reference sequence). The CDR3 is 14 residues long. The V and J ends lost 8 bases and 4 bases, in that order; junction bases with no gene match: 6. Here the CDR3 reads CASPGQGVSYGYTF. CDR3 nucleotide sequence: TGCGCCAGCCCGGGACAGGGGGTTAGCTATGGCTACACCTTC.

The J gene is TRBJ2-7, the V gene TRBV5-1, with TRBD2 matching over 10 bases. The germline V gene encodes CDR1 SGHRS and CDR2 YFSETQ. The CDR3 is made up of 16 amino acids. The junction had 3 bases not matched to a gene; V was cut back by 0 bases and J by 0 bases. The CDR3, as DNA: TGCGCCAGCAGCTTGGCCGGACTAGCGGTCTCCTACGAGCAGTACTTC. It encodes CASSLAGLAVSYEQYF.

The V gene is TRBV6-4, the J gene TRBJ2-1; 10 positions match TRBD1. V lost 0 bases to trimming and J lost 4 bases; unmatched junction nucleotides: 3. The CDR3 runs to 16 residues. From germline, CDR1 is MRHNA and CDR2 SNTAGT. The CDR3 coding sequence is TGTGCCAGCAGTGACTCCCGGGACAGGGGTTACAATGAGCAGTTCTTC. Translated, it gives CASSDSRDRGYNEQFF.

The J gene is TRBJ1-3, the V gene TRBV9, with TRBD1 identical over 8 bases. Trimming at V came to 4 bases and at J to 9 bases, leaving 12 bases not matched to a gene. This CDR3 spans 15 amino acids. In germline, CDR1 is SGDLS, CDR2 YYNGEE. The CDR3 here is CASSPRGQGLSTIYF. The CDR3 nucleotides read TGTGCCAGCAGCCCGAGAGGACAGGGCTTGAGCACCATATATTTT. Combining the CDR3 with reference TRBV9 and TRBJ1-3 gives the whole variable domain DSGVTQTPKHLITATGQRVTLRCSPRSGDLSVYWYQQSLDQGLQFLIQYYNGEERAKGNILERFSAQQFPDLHSELNLSSLELGDSALYFCASSPRGQGLSTIYFGEGSWLTVV.

J is TRBJ2-7 and V is TRBV4-1; D possibly corresponds to TRBD2 (5 bases). V was trimmed by 5 bases and J by 1 base, leaving 9 bases between them. In germline, CDR1 is MGHRA, CDR2 YSYEKL. This CDR3 contains 13 residues. The CDR3 here is CASSNGISYEQYF. The CDR3 DNA sequence: TGCGCCAGCAGCAACGGGATTTCCTACGAGCAGTACTTC.

The chain couples TRBV4-1 to TRBJ2-3; the match to TRBD1 covers 8 bases. The CDR3 length is 17 residues. Germline V gene data show CDR1 as MGHRA and CDR2 as YSYEKL. V lost 0 bases, J lost 6 bases, and 11 bases stayed unmatched. The CDR3 sequence: CASSQDLGRGRMDTQYF. The CDR3, as DNA: TGCGCCAGCAGCCAAGATCTGGGCAGGGGGCGCATGGATACGCAGTATTTT.

The chain has TRBV27 and TRBJ2-1, with 7 bases lining up with TRBD2. V was pared by 5 bases and J by 13 bases, with 17 bases of the junction left unmatched. The CDR3 spans 15 residues. The germline V gene has CDR1 MNHEY and CDR2 SMNVEV (reference sequence). Here the CDR3 DNA reads TGTGCCAGCAGTCTCCTAGCGGACACTTCTTCAACTCAGTTCTTC. This encodes CASSLLADTSSTQFF.

The chain uses TRBV19 and TRBJ1-4; 9 bases are shared with TRBD1. V was pared by 8 bases and J by 6 bases, with 10 bases of the junction left unmatched. This CDR3 is 15 amino acids long. Germline CDR1 is LNHDA and CDR2 is SQIVND (reference sequence). CDR3 bases: TGTGCCAGTCGGACGACACAGGGGGCGGATGAAAAACTGTTTTTT. Translating gives CASRTTQGADEKLFF.

The chain combines TRBV28 with TRBJ2-7, with 13 bases that match TRBD2. Trimming at V came to 2 bases and at J to 6 bases, leaving 4 bases not matched to a gene. The CDR3 is 15 residues long. Germline assignment: CDR1 MDHEN and CDR2 SYDVKM. The DNA for the CDR3 is TGTGCCAGCAGTTTACTTACTAGCGGGAGGGTCGAGCAGTACTTC. Translated: CASSLLTSGRVEQYF. The full variable domain, in which reference TRBV28 and TRBJ2-7 provide the parts outside the CDR3, is DVKVTQSSRYLVKRTGEKVFLECVQDMDHENMFWYRQDPGLGLRLIYFSYDVKMKEKGDIPEGYSVSREKKERFSLILESASTNQTSMYLCASSLLTSGRVEQYFGPGTRLTVT.

This clone was counted a few times. The chain combines TRBV7-9 with TRBJ2-7, with D possibly TRBD2 on 6 matching bases. Germline loops: CDR1 SEHNR, CDR2 FQNEAQ (reference sequence). V lost 7 bases, J lost 0 bases, and 10 bases lay in between. The CDR3 loop spans 13 amino acids. CDR3 region: CASTRDFSYEQYF. The CDR3 region has the DNA TGTGCCAGCACCCGGGACTTCTCCTACGAGCAGTACTTC.

This chain joins TRBV9 and TRBJ1-3; unclear D gene. Germline lookup yields CDR1 SGDLS and CDR2 YYNGEE. Between the trimmed V and J ends, which lost 4 bases and 4 bases, there was a span of 21 bases. The CDR3 contains 17 residues. Written as DNA, the CDR3 is TGTGCCAGCAGCCCTCGAGGAGAGGTCGGTGCGGGAAACACCATATATTTT. It encodes CASSPRGEVGAGNTIYF.

Only one count was recorded for this clone. The rearrangement uses TRBV2 and TRBJ1-5, with 7 bases that match TRBD1. CDR3 length: 14 residues. J gave up 4 bases and V 1 base, and 1 base lay outside the gene matches. Germline V gives CDR1 SNHLY, CDR2 FYNNEI. CDR3 protein: CASSEVRGNQPQHF. CDR3 DNA sequence: TGTGCCAGCAGTGAAGTCAGGGGGAATCAGCCCCAGCATTTT.

The gene calls are TRBV18 and TRBJ2-2; 12 nucleotides align to TRBD2. Germline CDR1 reads KGHSH; CDR2 reads LQKENI. The CDR3 is 16 amino acids. The trim removed 3 bases at V and 7 bases at J, leaving 6 bases unmatched. CDR3 sequence reads: CASSPMTSGSFGELFF. The CDR3 DNA reads TGTGCCAGCTCACCTATGACTAGCGGGAGTTTCGGGGAGCTGTTTTTT.

The chain joins TRBV15 to TRBJ1-3; 8 nucleotides line up with TRBD1. Per germline, CDR1 LNHNV and CDR2 YYDKDF (reference sequence). V shed 3 bases and J 0 bases; nucleotides not matched to a gene: 1. The CDR3 covers 15 residues. CDR3 sequence: CATSSDRGSGNTIYF. CDR3 nucleotide sequence: TGTGCCACCAGCAGTGACAGGGGCTCTGGAAACACCATATATTTT.

The genes are TRBV5-1 and TRBJ1-1; the D is unclear. Germline CDR1 is SGHRS and CDR2 is YFSETQ. Trimming cost V 0 bases and J 2 bases, with 5 bases left between them. The CDR3 contains 13 residues. CDR3 protein: CASSLASNTEAFF. DNA of the CDR3: TGCGCCAGCAGCTTGGCCTCCAACACTGAAGCTTTCTTT.

The gene calls are TRBV5-4 and TRBJ2-3, with TRBD1 matching 9 bases. The germline gives CDR1 SGHNT, CDR2 YYREEE (reference sequence). With 0 bases clipped from V and 4 bases from J, the junction kept 3 bases outside the gene matches. The CDR3 extends over 15 amino acids. This chain's CDR3 is CASSLGGTGSDTQYF. DNA of the CDR3: TGTGCCAGCAGCTTGGGCGGGACAGGGTCAGATACGCAGTATTTT.

This chain connects TRBV18 to TRBJ2-5, with D maybe TRBD1 (6 bases). V was trimmed by 2 bases and J by 1 base, leaving 14 bases between them. Per the germline V gene, CDR1 is KGHSH and CDR2 is LQKENI. The CDR3 runs 16 residues. The CDR3 is CASSPTRQGRQETQYF. The CDR3 DNA is TGTGCCAGCTCACCAACCCGGCAGGGGCGCCAAGAGACCCAGTACTTC. The full variable domain, with the rest looked up from reference TRBV18 and TRBJ2-5, is NAGVMQNPRHLVRRRGQEARLRCSPMKGHSHVYWYRQLPEEGLKFMVYLQKENIIDESGMPKERFSAEFPKEGPSILRIQQVVRGDSAAYFCASSPTRQGRQETQYFGPGTRLLVL.

This clone was found a few times. The V gene is TRBV6-6, the J gene TRBJ2-7; 9 bases match TRBD1. The CDR3 spans 14 residues. The V gene end was trimmed by 2 bases and the J gene end by 4 bases; junction bases not matched to a gene: 3. Per germline, CDR1 MNHNY and CDR2 SVGAGI (reference sequence). This chain's CDR3 is CASSYDRGLYEQYF. The CDR3 DNA follows: TGTGCCAGCAGTTACGACAGGGGGTTGTACGAGCAGTACTTC.

This clone occurred a few times. This chain links TRBV6-5 with TRBJ2-2, with 8 positions matching TRBD1. The length of the CDR3 is 15 residues. J lost 4 bases, V lost 7 bases, and 8 bases had no gene match. Germline CDR1 is MNHEY and CDR2 is SVGAGI. Here the CDR3 reads CASTQDRARTGELFF. As DNA, the CDR3 is TGTGCCAGCACCCAGGACAGGGCCCGCACCGGGGAGCTGTTTTTT.

The chain joins TRBV7-9 to TRBJ2-1; tentatively, D is TRBD2 (5 bases). Germline assignment: CDR1 SEHNR and CDR2 FQNEAQ (reference sequence). The CDR3 totals 11 residues. V dropped 3 bases and J dropped 8 bases, with 5 bases sitting between them. CDR3 in amino acids: CASSLGDEQFF. The CDR3 nucleotides are TGTGCCAGCAGCTTGGGAGATGAGCAGTTCTTC.

The CDR3 DNA is TGTGCCAGCAGCATAACTAGGACTGACACCGGGGAGCTGTTTTTT. Its protein product is CASSITRTDTGELFF. The J gene is TRBJ2-2, the V gene TRBV5-5; D is perhaps TRBD2 (5 bases). This CDR3 comprises 15 residues. CDR1 SGHKS and CDR2 YYEKEE come from the germline V gene (reference sequence). The V gene lost 4 bases and the J gene lost 3 bases, with 13 bases spanning the gap.